These 5 T cell receptor beta chains were sequenced from one sample in a study of blood T cell repertoires in COVID-19 (TCRdb year 2020). Library preparation was by the immunoSEQ multiplex PCR assay. The source is immuneACCESS, and TCRdb retained only in-frame sequences with V and J called. Part of the clones is not carried over; for the studies checked, unresolved V genes explain less than half of this, and the remainder is unexplained. This sample has 380,000 or so clones in its table, and 70% to 90% of those were observed once. The top ten hold about 1.2% of the sample. The specimen sequenced was peripheral blood. All receptors derive from a man aged 35-49 years with acute or convalescent COVID-19.

This rearrangement joins TRBV5-1 to TRBJ2-3; 9 nucleotides line up with TRBD1. Losses at the gene ends were 5 bases for V and 5 bases for J; bases not matched to a gene: 9. CDR1 and CDR2 (germline): SGHRS, YFSETQ. This CDR3 spans 15 amino acids. As DNA, the CDR3 is TGCGCCAGCAGGATGCGGACAGGGGAAGAAGATACGCAGTATTTT. It specifies CASRMRTGEEDTQYF. The complete variable domain, with remaining parts taken from reference TRBV5-1 and TRBJ2-3, reads KAGVTQTPRYLIKTRGQQVTLSCSPISGHRSVSWYQQTPGQGLQFLFEYFSETQRNKGNFPGRFSGRQFSNSRSEMNVSTLELGDSALYLCASRMRTGEEDTQYFGPGTRLTVL.

The chain links TRBV10-3 to TRBJ1-2; no clear D. Per germline, CDR1 ENHRY and CDR2 SYGVKD. Trimming pared 2 bases from V and 7 bases from J, leaving 11 bases between. The CDR3 totals 13 residues. DNA for the CDR3: TGTGCCATCAGTGAGAAAGGAAGCGGTGGCTACACCTTC. The encoded protein is CAISEKGSGGYTF.

This clone was observed a single time. V is TRBV25-1 and J is TRBJ1-3; D is perhaps TRBD1 (6 bases). This CDR3 is 14 amino acids long. V gave up 6 bases and J gave up 6 bases, with 15 bases separating them. The V gene's germline CDR1 is MGHDK and CDR2 SYGVNS. The CDR3 coding sequence is TGTGCCAGCAGAGATACAGGGAGGGAAAACACCATATATTTT. Translating gives CASRDTGRENTIYF. Variable domain in full (rest from reference TRBV25-1 and TRBJ1-3): EADIYQTPRYLVIGTGKKITLECSQTMGHDKMYWYQQDPGMELHLIHYSYGVNSTEKGDLSSESTVSRIRTEHFPLTLESARPSHTSQYLCASRDTGRENTIYFGEGSWLTVV.

The chain combines TRBV11-2 with TRBJ1-2; D not resolved. Looked up from germline, CDR1 is SGHAT and CDR2 is FQNNGV. The CDR3 spans 15 residues. V shed 0 bases and J shed 0 bases, with 8 bases lying between them. The CDR3 DNA reads TGTGCCAGCAGCTTAGAGGTCGGAGCTAACTATGGCTACACCTTC. Amino acid sequence: CASSLEVGANYGYTF.

The rearrangement uses TRBV10-3 and TRBJ2-3; D may be TRBD1 (5 bases). Germline loops: CDR1 ENHRY, CDR2 SYGVKD. The CDR3 has 13 residues. The V gene lost 2 bases and the J gene lost 6 bases, with 9 bases spanning the gap. Here the CDR3 reads CAISETHRDTQYF. The CDR3 DNA is TGTGCCATCAGTGAGACCCACAGGGATACGCAGTATTTT.